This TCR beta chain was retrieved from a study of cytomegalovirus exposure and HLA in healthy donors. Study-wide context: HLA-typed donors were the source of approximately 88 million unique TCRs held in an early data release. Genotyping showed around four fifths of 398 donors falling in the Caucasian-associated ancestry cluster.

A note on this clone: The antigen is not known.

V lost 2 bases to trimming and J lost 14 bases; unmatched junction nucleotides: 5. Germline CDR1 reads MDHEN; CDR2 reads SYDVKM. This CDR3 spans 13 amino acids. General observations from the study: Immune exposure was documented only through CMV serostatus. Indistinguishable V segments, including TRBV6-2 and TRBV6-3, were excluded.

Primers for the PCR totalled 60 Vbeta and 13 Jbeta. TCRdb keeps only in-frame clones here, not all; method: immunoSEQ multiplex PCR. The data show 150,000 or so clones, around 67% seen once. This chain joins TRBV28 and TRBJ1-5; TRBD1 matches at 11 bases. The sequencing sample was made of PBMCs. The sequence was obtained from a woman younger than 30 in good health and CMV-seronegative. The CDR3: CASSLRTGGVKHF. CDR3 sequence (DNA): TGTGCCAGCAGTTTACGGACAGGGGGCGTAAAGCATTTT.